This entry describes one TCR beta chain. The antigen is not known. One end of the junction fails to match germline, which may point to a read error. The CDR3 has 15 amino acids. Germline loops: CDR1 LNHDA, CDR2 SQIVND (reference sequence). The sample belongs to a study of T cell responses to AZD1222 COVID-19 vaccine. Overall study context: Second-dose recipients at about 4 or about 12 weeks were treated as one pooled group.

TCRdb's table, derived via immunoSEQ multiplex PCR, lists solely in-frame clones and lacks some. The sample has approximately 64,000 clones, roughly 84% seen once; the top ten hold approximately 9.8%. General study results and limits: Donors were mostly white British, more females; clonal diversity possibly underestimated. No repertoire was sampled before or during the peak T cell response, only after it. The number of AZD1222 recipients seropositive at baseline was only five to seven.

The sequence was collected from an adult in good health. The sample consisted of peripheral blood, taken on day 0 of AZD1222 vaccination. V is TRBV19 and J is TRBJ1-2, with 9 nucleotides matching TRBD1. The CDR3 reads CASSQQGAYNFGYTF. CDR3 DNA sequence: TGTGCCAGTAGTCAACAGGGGGCATATAACTTTGGCTACACCTTC.